What follows describes a single TCR beta chain. This clonotype was seen at least ten times. The specificity of this receptor is unknown. No quality values exist for individual bases; no much larger clone is one base distant. Taken from the germline V gene, the CDR1 and CDR2 loops are SGDLS and YYNGEE. From its cysteine to its phenylalanine, the CDR3 spans 14 amino acids. The only DNA kept is the CDR3, 42 bases in frame from the first base. Deletion took 4 bases off V and 6 bases off J, with a span of 14 bases between the germline ends. The source of the sample is a study of spatial heterogeneity in lung cancer (dated by TCRdb to between 2018 and 2021). At the level of the whole study: Beta-chain transcripts were consistently detected in greater numbers than alpha-chain transcripts, which likely reflects a higher abundance of beta-chain transcripts. In the raw uncorrected reads, each unique combination of TCR and UMI appeared more than ten times on average. The study linked features of the TCR repertoire to counts of nonsynonymous mutations, which were determined by whole-exome sequencing of tumor tissue. TCR alpha and beta repertoires were quantitatively compared across multiple tumor regions, matched nontumor lung and blood in non-small cell lung cancer. At surgery, both alpha and beta chains were TCR-sequenced in some 220 tumor regions, some 64 matched nontumor lung samples and around 50 PBMC samples.

The time point label on this specimen signifies: sample taken at primary tumor resection. For TCR sequencing, whole RNA was extracted from tumor and nontumor lung tissue, or from cryopreserved PBMC samples, and no cell sorting was done. The donors were 70 or so patients from the lung TRACERx cohort who had early-stage, untreated non-small cell lung cancer. Patients were selected for TCR sequencing only if sufficient RNA was available from at least two tumor regions. The library was made by 5' RACE. Sequencing relied on a NextSeq 500. To allow correction of PCR and sequencing errors, the TCR library protocol tagged every TCR cDNA molecule with a unique molecular identifier. The source study handled its data this way. Decombinator tools were used for TCR identification, UMI-based error correction and CDR3 extraction. TCRs above a frequency of 2 per 1,000, corresponding to the top 1% of the tumor frequency distribution, were defined as expanded. Renyi diversity was computed with the R vegan package after each repertoire had been subsampled 100 times to 5,000 TCRs. CDR3 similarity networks were built from amino acid triplet string-kernel similarity, connecting CDR3s with pairwise similarity above 0.82. TCRdb itself trimmed the public reads at Q25 with fastp, ran MiXCR and retained productive beta chains. Identical CDR3 protein sequences are pooled into one entry, listed with their most common genes and DNA. TCRdb, not the authors, supplied the V and J calls. This sample holds about 21,000 distinct CDR3 sequences; 3.5% to 5% were observed only once. The biggest ten clones account for nearly 7.5% of the sample.

Broader findings and caveats from the paper: Ubiquitous expanded tumor TCRs showed up in blood more often at tumor resection than at routine follow-up. Confirming at a functional level the hypothesis that regional TCRs recognize regional mutations was considered to require additional single-cell paired TCR alpha and beta sequencing.

The chain links TRBV9 with TRBJ2-4; no D segment can be confidently identified. The sequence was collected from a male donor with early-stage non-small cell lung cancer. The sample was PBMCs, taken at surgery. The CDR3 amino acid sequence is: CASSLHGIPNIQYF. At the DNA level, the sequence is TGTGCCAGCAGCCTACACGGCATACCAAACATTCAGTACTTC.